This T cell receptor beta chain is from a study of response to subunit inactivated influenza vaccine. Study-wide results and limits: T cells newly recruited by each seasonal influenza vaccination are few, the authors suggested.

On this clonotype: What it binds is unknown.

Germline V CDR1 and CDR2: KGHSH, LQKENI. Trimming cost V 6 bases and J 3 bases, with 18 bases left between them. The CDR3 has 16 residues. TCRdb processed the RT-PCR reads anew with MiXCR; each CDR3 protein has one entry. The sample has 450,000 to 600,000 distinct CDR3 sequences, more than 7% seen once. The TCR comes from a man aged 50 to 69 who received an inactivated influenza vaccine. The sample in question was PBMCs from blood, obtained roughly 24 months after vaccination. The genes are TRBV18 and TRBJ2-1; a possible D gene is TRBD1 (5 bases). CDR3 loop: CASSILGAGHYNEQFF. The DNA of the CDR3 is TGTGCCAGCTCTATATTAGGGGCAGGGCACTACAATGAGCAGTTCTTC.